Listed here is a single T cell receptor (beta chain). The antigen remains undetermined. The authors prepared UMI-labeled TRB cDNA libraries by 5' RACE. TCRdb re-called the 5' RACE reads and shows each CDR3 protein once, DNA omitted. The specimen's table records 130,000 to 150,000 distinct CDR3 sequences. The data derive from a study of CXCR3-negative and CXCR3-positive naive CD8 T cells. General study findings and limits: The TRB CDR3s that CXCR3-positive naive cells carried were more hydrophobic than those of CXCR3-negative naive cells. Naive cells used TRBV-TRBJ genes in much the same way whether CXCR3-negative or CXCR3-positive; memory cells did not.

Per germline, CDR1 MDHEN and CDR2 SYDVKM. CDR3 size: 11 residues. The authors gated naive CD8+ T cells as CD45RO-CCR7+CD27+CD95-. The TCR was taken from a human donor in good health. Some clones in this sample may be carry-over from other donors' samples. Sequences were obtained from naive CXCR3+ CD8+ T cells from blood. Subset indicated: CD45RO-CCR7+CD27+CD95- naive CD8+ T cells expressing CXCR3 (TNR3+). The chain uses TRBV28 and TRBJ2-7; as DNA is missing, the TRBD1 call by TCRdb cannot be tested. The CDR3: CASSQGNEQYF. The entire variable domain, with the rest obtained from reference TRBV28 and TRBJ2-7, is as follows: DVKVTQSSRYLVKRTGEKVFLECVQDMDHENMFWYRQDPGLGLRLIYFSYDVKMKEKGDIPEGYSVSREKKERFSLILESASTNQTSMYLCASSQGNEQYFGPGTRLTVT.